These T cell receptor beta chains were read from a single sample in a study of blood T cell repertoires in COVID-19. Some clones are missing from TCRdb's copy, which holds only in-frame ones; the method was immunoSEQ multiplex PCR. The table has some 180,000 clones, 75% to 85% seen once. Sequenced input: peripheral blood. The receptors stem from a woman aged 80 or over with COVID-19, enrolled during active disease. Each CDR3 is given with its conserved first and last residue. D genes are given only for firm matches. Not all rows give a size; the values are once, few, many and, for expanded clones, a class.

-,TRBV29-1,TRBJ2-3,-,TGCAGCGTTGGAGACGGGGTATTAGATACGCAGTATTTT,CSVGDGVLDTQYF
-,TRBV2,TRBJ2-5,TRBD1,TGTGCCAGCATGCGCGGGACAGGGGCGAGAGAGACCCAGTACTTC,CASMRGTGARETQYF
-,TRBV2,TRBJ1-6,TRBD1,TGTGCCAGCAGAACCGGGACAGATTCACCCCTCCACTTT,CASRTGTDSPLHF
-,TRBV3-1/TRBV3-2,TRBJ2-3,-,TGTGCCAGCAGCCAATTTAGCCTTGTAGATACGCAGTATTTT,CASSQFSLVDTQYF
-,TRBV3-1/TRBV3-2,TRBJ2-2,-,TGTGCCAGCAGCCAAGGGGCCCAGCTGTTTTTT,CASSQGAQLFF
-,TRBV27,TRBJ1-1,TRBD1,TGTGCCAGCAGTCCCTTGGGACAGGGGAACACTGAAGCTTTCTTT,CASSPLGQGNTEAFF
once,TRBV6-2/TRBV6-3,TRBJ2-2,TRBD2,TGTGCCAGCAGTTCACTAGCGGGGGGCCTTTCAACCGGGGAGCTGTTTTTT,CASSSLAGGLSTGELFF
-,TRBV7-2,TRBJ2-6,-,TGTGCCAGCAGCTTAGACAGGTCTGGGGCCAACGTCCTGACTTTC,CASSLDRSGANVLTF
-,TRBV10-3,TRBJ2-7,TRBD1,TGTGCCATCAGTGCCGGGACAGGGGGTTACGAGCAGTACTTC,CAISAGTGGYEQYF
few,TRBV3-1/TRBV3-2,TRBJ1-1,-,TGTGCCAGCAGCCAAGGCCCAGACAGTGGGGCTTTCTTT,CASSQGPDSGAFF
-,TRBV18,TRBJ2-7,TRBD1,TGTGCCAGCTCACCCGACAGGGTAGTAGACGAGCAGTACTTC,CASSPDRVVDEQYF
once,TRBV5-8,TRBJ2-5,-,TGTGCCAGCAGCTTAGGGTCCAGGGGTCAAGAGACCCAGTACTTC,CASSLGSRGQETQYF
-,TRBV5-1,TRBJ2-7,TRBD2,TGCGCCAGCAGCCCGACTAGCGGCTTCTCCTACGAGCAGTACTTC,CASSPTSGFSYEQYF
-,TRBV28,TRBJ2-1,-,TGTGCCAGCAGTTTTAACCTAGGATTTGAGCAGTTCTTC,CASSFNLGFEQFF
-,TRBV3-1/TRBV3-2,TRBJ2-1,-,TGTGCCAGCAGCCAAGAGGGGCGATATATCGATGAGCAGTTCTTC,CASSQEGRYIDEQFF
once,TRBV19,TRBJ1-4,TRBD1,TGTGCCAGTAGGGACAGGGGGGCCACAACTAATGAAAAACTGTTTTTT,CASRDRGATTNEKLFF
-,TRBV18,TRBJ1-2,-,TGTGCCAGCTCACCAAAGAAAGAACAAATCTATGGCTACACCTTC,CASSPKKEQIYGYTF
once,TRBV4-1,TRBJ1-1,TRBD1,TGCGCCAGCAGCCAAGCCGGGACAGGGAACACTGAAGCTTTCTTT,CASSQAGTGNTEAFF
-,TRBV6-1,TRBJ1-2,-,TGTGCCAGCAGTGAACTTGTTGGGGGCGACTATGGCTACACCTTC,CASSELVGGDYGYTF
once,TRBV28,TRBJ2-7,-,TGTGCCAGCAAGACACAAGCAGGCAGGGCGGAGGAGCAGTACTTC,CASKTQAGRAEEQYF
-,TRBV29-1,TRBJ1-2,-,TGCAGCGCCCGGACAGCCACCAACTATGGCTACACCTTC,CSARTATNYGYTF
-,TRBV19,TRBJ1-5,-,TGTGCCAGCGCACAGGGTGGCAATCAGCCCCAGCATTTT,CASAQGGNQPQHF
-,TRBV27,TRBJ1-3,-,TGTGCCAGCAGTTTCAACACTGGAAACACCATATATTTT,CASSFNTGNTIYF
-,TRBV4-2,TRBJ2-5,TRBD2,TGTGCCAGCAGCCAGGGGACTAGGGGAGAGACCCAGTACTTC,CASSQGTRGETQYF
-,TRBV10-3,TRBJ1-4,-,TGTGCCATCAACGCTAGAGGGCTCAATAATGAAAAACTGTTTTTT,CAINARGLNNEKLFF
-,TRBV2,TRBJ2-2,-,TGTGCCAGCAGGCCGGACAGGAACACCGGGGAGCTGTTTTTT,CASRPDRNTGELFF
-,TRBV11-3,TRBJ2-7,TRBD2,TGTGCCAGCAGCTTAGCGGGACTAGCGGGACCCGTCGAGCAGTACTTC,CASSLAGLAGPVEQYF
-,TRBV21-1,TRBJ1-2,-,TGTGCCAGCAGCAAAGCCACAGGGATAACACCCCCTAACTATGGCTACACCTTC,CASSKATGITPPNYGYTF
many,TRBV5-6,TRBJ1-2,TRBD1,TGTGCCAGCAGCGGGCGGACAGGGTTTTTTGGCTACACCTTC,CASSGRTGFFGYTF
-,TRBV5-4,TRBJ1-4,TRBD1,TGTGCCAGCAGCTTCGGACAGGGAAGGGAAAAACTGTTTTTT,CASSFGQGREKLFF
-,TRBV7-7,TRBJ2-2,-,TGTGCTAGCAGCCGACAAGATCCCTTGGCCCCCGGAGGCGGGGAGCTGTTTTTT,CASSRQDPLAPGGGELFF
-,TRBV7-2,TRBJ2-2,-,TGTGCCAGCAGCTCCCCTCCGGGGGAGCTGTTTTTT,CASSSPPGELFF
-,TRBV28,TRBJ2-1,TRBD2,TGTGCCAGCAGCTCCGGGACTAGCGGGAGGAGAAGGGTGGAGCAGTTCTTC,CASSSGTSGRRRVEQFF
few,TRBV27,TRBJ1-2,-,TGTGCCAGCAGCTTAAGGTCGACAGCCTATGGCTACACCTTC,CASSLRSTAYGYTF
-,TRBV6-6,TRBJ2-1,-,TGTGCCAGCAGTCCTACAGGAAACAATGAGCAGTTCTTC,CASSPTGNNEQFF
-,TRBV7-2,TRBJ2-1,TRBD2,TGTGCCTCCAATATAGCACGGGGGGTGGGTGAGCAGTTCTTC,CASNIARGVGEQFF
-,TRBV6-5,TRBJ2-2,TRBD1,TGTGCCAGCAGTTACGGGGGACAGGGTAACACCGGGGAGCTGTTTTTT,CASSYGGQGNTGELFF
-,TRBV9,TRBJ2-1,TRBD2,TGTGCCAGCAGCCCTACCCGGGCTAGCGGGAGGGCCGCTGAGCAGTTCTTC,CASSPTRASGRAAEQFF
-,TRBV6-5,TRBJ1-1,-,TGTGCCAGCAGTTACTCGGCAAACACTGAAGCTTTCTTT,CASSYSANTEAFF
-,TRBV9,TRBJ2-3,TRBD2,TGTGCCAGCAGCGTAGGGACTAGCGGGAACATAGATACGCAGTATTTT,CASSVGTSGNIDTQYF
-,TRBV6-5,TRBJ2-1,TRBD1,TGTGCCAGCGGTACAGGGACAGAGAATGAGCAGTTCTTC,CASGTGTENEQFF
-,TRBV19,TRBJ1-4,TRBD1,TGTGCCAGCCGGGGACAGCTTAATGAAAAACTGTTTTTT,CASRGQLNEKLFF